Shown below are 21 T cell receptor beta chains from a single sample sequenced in a study of post-analysis software for immune sequencing data (dated by TCRdb to between 2014 and 2017). The full study reports these points: About 5 TRBV segments, including TRBV5-6, TRBV5-1 and TRBV20-1, were significantly more frequent in patients than controls.

The antigens of these receptors remain unknown. Library preparation was by PCR. Sequencing was carried out with an Illumina HiSeq 2500. To reduce PCR and sequencing biases, unique molecular identifiers were built into the TCR beta cDNA libraries. TCRdb cleaned the public reads at Q25 with fastp, built clones with MiXCR and kept in-frame beta chains. For every CDR3 protein sequence, its rows merge into one entry that carries the most common genes and DNA. The sample data list roughly 600,000 distinct CDR3 sequences, and around 47% of these were observed just once. Jointly, the top ten make up roughly 1.8% of the sample. Sequenced input: blood. These receptors all stem from a girl aged 10-17 years with multiple sclerosis.

The V and J genes are TRBV29-1 and TRBJ2-3, with D perhaps matching TRBD2 (6 bases). Germline V lookup: CDR1 SQVTM, CDR2 ANQGSEA. Trimming took 7 bases from V and 0 from J, leaving 11 bases between them. The CDR3 length is 13 residues. The CDR3 spells CSAPGASTDTQYF. CDR3 sequence (DNA): TGCAGCGCCCCGGGAGCAAGCACAGATACGCAGTATTTT.

Only a few counts were recorded for this clonotype. The CDR3 reads CASSLGGSGNQPQHF. The CDR3 DNA reads TGTGCCAGCAGTTTGGGCGGGTCGGGCAATCAGCCCCAGCATTTT. The rearrangement uses TRBV12-3 or TRBV12-4 and TRBJ1-5; D not resolved. V was pared by 3 bases and J by 2 bases, with 11 bases between. The CDR3 is made up of 15 amino acids.

The V and J genes are TRBV10-2 and TRBJ2-7, with D possibly being TRBD2 (6 bases). Germline V gene lookup returns CDR1 WSHSY and CDR2 SAAADI. There are 14 residues in the CDR3. V lost 5 bases to trimming and J lost 6 bases, with 17 bases between them. The CDR3 is CASSSIRERVEQYF. For the CDR3, the DNA is TGCGCCAGCAGTAGCATACGGGAGCGGGTCGAGCAGTACTTC.

The chain recombines TRBV12-3 or TRBV12-4 with TRBJ2-1; possible D gene TRBD1, 6 bases. This CDR3 contains 14 residues. V dropped 6 bases and J dropped 4 bases, with 13 bases sitting between them. CDR3 nucleotide sequence: TGTGCCAGCAGCTTTCCGACAGGTTACAATGAGCAGTTCTTC. Amino acids: CASSFPTGYNEQFF.

The chain joins TRBV5-1 to TRBJ2-7; the D is unclear. The CDR3 extends over 14 amino acids. CDR1 is SGHRS and CDR2 is YFSETQ in the germline V gene. Trimming pared 4 bases from V and 5 bases from J, leaving 16 bases between. Here the CDR3 DNA reads TGCGCCAGCAGCCCGTATGGAACAGTCGACGAGCAGTACTTC. Residues: CASSPYGTVDEQYF.

In the case of this clonotype: A much larger clonotype is one base distant, so this may be a read error. The V and J genes are TRBV12-3 or TRBV12-4 and TRBJ2-1; D unresolved. The CDR3 length is 15 residues. With 6 bases removed from V and 4 bases from J, the gap between germline ends came to 16 bases. The DNA of the CDR3 is TGTGCCAGCAGCCCTCTGCGGCCGCCGTACAATGAGCAGTTCTTC. This codes for CASSPLRPPYNEQFF.

J is TRBJ1-2 and V is TRBV12-3 or TRBV12-4; D gene uncertain. Trimming removed 6 bases from V and 8 bases from J, with 25 bases in between. CDR3 size: 16 residues. In DNA form, the CDR3 reads TGTGCCAGCAGCCACCCAACGGCGGCAGGCGCTATGGGCTACACCTTC. It is translated as CASSHPTAAGAMGYTF.

As to this clonotype: At one of its ends the junction is not consistent with the germline gene, which may arise from a read error. The V gene is TRBV5-1, the J gene TRBJ1-4; 7 bases line up with TRBD1. Germline V gene data show CDR1 as SGHRS and CDR2 as YFSETQ. There are 15 residues in the CDR3. The CDR3, as DNA: TGCGCCGGCAGCGTGGGACAGCCAACTAATGAAAAACTGTTTTTT. It codes for CAGSVGQPTNEKLFF. The whole variable domain, filled in from reference TRBV5-1 and TRBJ1-4, reads KAGVTQTPRYLIKTRGQQVTLSCSPISGHRSVSWYQQTPGQGLQFLFEYFSETQRNKGNFPGRFSGRQFSNSRSEMNVSTLELGDSALYLCAGSVGQPTNEKLFFGSGTQLSVL.

This chain connects TRBV25-1 to TRBJ2-1; 7 bases align to TRBD1. Unmatched junction bases numbered 11, after V lost 5 bases and J lost 4 bases. CDR1 is MGHDK, CDR2 SYGVNS, per germline. CDR3 size: 16 residues. The CDR3 bases are TGTGCCAGCAGTATAAGACGGGACAGAACTTACAATGAGCAGTTCTTC. Translation gives CASSIRRDRTYNEQFF.

This chain uses TRBV5-1 with TRBJ1-4, with 7 bases identical to TRBD1. CDR3 size: 15 residues. Germline CDR1 is SGHRS and CDR2 is YFSETQ. With 4 bases clipped from V and 0 bases from J, the junction kept 3 bases outside the gene matches. CDR3 protein: CASSHGTATNEKLFF. The CDR3 nucleotides are TGCGCCAGCAGCCACGGGACAGCAACTAATGAAAAACTGTTTTTT.

The chain links TRBV12-3 or TRBV12-4 to TRBJ2-1; TRBD1 is a possible D gene (5 bases). This CDR3 spans 14 amino acids. Deletions cut 8 bases from V and 7 bases from J, with 18 bases between. CDR3 in DNA: TGTGCCAGCCTGCAATCGCTTTCAGGGAATGAGCAGTTCTTC. It encodes CASLQSLSGNEQFF.

This chain connects TRBV3-1 to TRBJ2-5; D ambiguous. CDR3 length: 15 amino acids. Germline V gives CDR1 LGHDT, CDR2 YNNKEL (reference sequence). The V end lost 4 bases, the J end lost 1 base, and 13 bases lay between the germline ends. CDR3 sequence: CASSPAGGIQETQYF. The CDR3 nucleotides are TGTGCCAGCAGCCCTGCCGGCGGAATCCAAGAGACCCAGTACTTC.

The V and J genes are TRBV6-6 and TRBJ1-2; D might be TRBD1 (5 bases). CDR3 length equals 14 residues. V lost 3 bases to trimming and J lost 3 bases, with 11 bases between them. Germline V lookup: CDR1 MNHNY, CDR2 SVGAGI (reference sequence). The CDR3 region has the DNA TGTGCCAGCAGTTATCAGGGAAATTACTATGGCTACACCTTC. Protein sequence: CASSYQGNYYGYTF.

The chain recombines TRBV5-1 with TRBJ1-4; D gene uncertain. The CDR3 totals 14 residues. Germline V gives CDR1 SGHRS, CDR2 YFSETQ. The ends were cut back, 2 bases at V and 0 bases at J, with 5 bases in the middle. This CDR3 reads CASSFTATNEKLFF. CDR3 coding DNA: TGCGCCAGCAGCTTCACCGCAACTAATGAAAAACTGTTTTTT.

As to this clonotype: One end of the junction does not line up with germline, which may come from a read error. This rearrangement joins TRBV12-3 or TRBV12-4 to TRBJ2-4, with D possibly TRBD2 on 6 matching bases. The length of the CDR3 is 16 residues. CDR3 residues: CASGLVGGRAKNIQYF. CDR3 bases: TGTGCCAGCGGTTTAGTCGGGGGACGGGCCAAAAACATTCAGTACTTC.

The chain uses TRBV5-1 and TRBJ1-2, with D uncertain. This CDR3 comprises 12 residues. V was pared by 0 bases and J by 8 bases, with 8 bases between. The V gene's germline CDR1 is SGHRS and CDR2 YFSETQ. CDR3 in amino acids: CASSLDTQGYTF. The CDR3 DNA follows: TGCGCCAGCAGCTTGGATACACAAGGCTACACCTTC.

The V call is TRBV11-3, the J call TRBJ2-1; D might be TRBD1 (6 bases). The CDR3 consists of 12 residues. The V end lost 5 bases, the J end lost 6 bases, and 8 bases lay between the germline ends. Germline V lookup: CDR1 SGHNT, CDR2 YENEEA. The CDR3 loop is CASSKQGNEQFF. In nucleotides, the CDR3 is TGTGCCAGCAGCAAACAGGGCAATGAGCAGTTCTTC.

This clonotype was detected only a few times. This chain uses TRBV19 with TRBJ2-1; possibly TRBD2 for D (6 bases). The length of the CDR3 is 15 residues. The germline CDR1 and CDR2 sequences are LNHDA and SQIVND (reference sequence). V lost 3 bases to trimming and J lost 3 bases, with 12 bases between them. CDR3 in DNA: TGTGCCAGTAGTATTGGAGGGGCCATCTACAATGAGCAGTTCTTC. As protein: CASSIGGAIYNEQFF.

The chain joins TRBV6-6 to TRBJ2-4, with a possible D match to TRBD2 (5 bases). Trimming removed 6 bases at V and 13 bases at J, with 22 bases between. Germline V lookup: CDR1 MNHNY, CDR2 SVGAGI (reference sequence). The CDR3 sequence is 14 residues long. CDR3 residues: CASRTLDGVWEQYF. DNA of the CDR3: TGTGCCAGCAGAACCTTGGACGGAGTCTGGGAGCAGTACTTC.

The genes are TRBV7-2 and TRBJ1-2; 8 positions agree with TRBD1. From germline, CDR1 is SGHTA and CDR2 FQGNSA. J gave up 7 bases and V 7 bases, and 8 bases lay outside the gene matches. CDR3 length: 13 amino acids. The CDR3 DNA reads TGTGCCAGCACCCGGGACAGGAATTTTGGCTACACCTTC. Residues: CASTRDRNFGYTF.

A note on this clonotype: The junction differs from germline at one of its ends, possibly a read error. This chain uses TRBV12-3 or TRBV12-4 with TRBJ2-2, with D possibly called TRBD1 or TRBD2 (5 bases each). The CDR3 length is 13 residues. The DNA of the CDR3 is TGTGCCAGCAGAGTTCAGGGCACCGGGGAACTGTTTTTT. Translating it yields CASRVQGTGELFF.